This T cell receptor beta chain was recovered during a study of blood T cell repertoires in COVID-19 (dated by TCRdb to 2020 to 2022). At the level of the whole study: Samples from collaborators originated in the United States, Italy and Spain and spanned both the acute and convalescent phases of COVID-19. The material from the prospective study consisted of cDNA or gDNA derived from T cells, B-cell-depleted T cells, or PBMCs. Nearly every sample came with metadata listing a de-identified subject ID, COVID-19 status, age in years and sex. The repertoires were released in a freely available public database meant as a resource for research on the immune response to SARS-CoV-2. Deeply sampled blood TCRbeta repertoires from subjects exposed to, actively infected with, or recovered from COVID-19 were included in the dataset. The samples were drawn from the first 160 participants of the ongoing ImmuneRACE study and from 950 to 1,500 subjects provided by 6 global collaborators. Where available, HLA class I and class II types were obtained from metadata supplied by the sample provider rather than from assay-based typing.

The investigation overall reported the following: Clinical and demographic metadata were provided uncurated, with the amount varying by source and participant.

The immunoSEQ Assay, a bias-controlled multiplex PCR, was used to amplify TCRbeta CDR3 regions from genomic DNA. The authors' pipeline ran thus. The number of nucleated cells in each sample was estimated from the amplification of reference gene primers within the assay. To quantify the absolute abundance of each unique TCRbeta CDR3 rearrangement, sequence reads were collapsed and filtered. For each sample, productive Simpson clonality was calculated as the square root of Simpson's diversity index across productive rearrangements. TCRdb stores this immuneACCESS table with in-frame sequences only. Part of the clones is absent; in the studies checked, under half of the shortfall reflects unresolved V genes, and no reason is known for the rest. V and J calls and clone size are those listed in that table; D and trimming were worked out from the DNA. This sample is represented by approximately 230,000 clones; 70% to 90% of them were singletons. Roughly 3% of the sample is taken by the ten largest.

Comments on this clone: The target of this receptor is not known. Base qualities were left out, and no much larger clone turns up one base away.

Including cysteine and phenylalanine, the CDR3 has 17 amino acids. Only the CDR3 DNA stays, 51 bases, in frame from base 1. Unmatched junction bases come to 10, with V trimmed by 4 bases and J by 3 bases. CDR1 KGHDR and CDR2 SFDVKD are derived from the germline V gene. Each collaborating institution followed its own protocols to collect whole blood in K2EDTA tubes. For TCRbeta analysis, collaborators shipped samples as frozen whole blood, isolated PBMCs, or DNA extracted from either of those sample types. The receptor comes from a young man with active or convalescent COVID-19. Sequencing input: peripheral blood. This chain joins TRBV24-1 to TRBJ1-5; 8 central bases correspond to TRBD1. The DNA sequence is TGTGCCACCAGTGACCAATACCGGGACAGGCTCAATCAGCCCCAGCATTTT. Its coded protein is CATSDQYRDRLNQPQHF.